Listed below are T cell receptor beta chains from one sample, sequenced in a study of neurological immune-mediated disorders. TCRdb re-analysed the 5' RACE reads in MiXCR, keeping a single row per CDR3 protein. The repertoire holds roughly 20,000 distinct CDR3 sequences, with around 16% as singletons. Specimen: CD8+ T cells from blood. Every receptor here comes from a woman between 18 and 30 years old with multiple sclerosis. CDR3s include the opening cysteine and the closing phenylalanine or tryptophan. A D gene is named only where the DNA matches it firmly. Where a row states a size, it is once, few, many or the class of an expanded clone; other rows omit it.

>TRBJ1-1|once|TRBV30|TRBD1
CAWDGQGGAFF
TGTGCCTGGGACGGACAGGGGGGAGCTTTCTTT
>TRBJ2-1|many|TRBV7-9|TRBD2
CASNLRDYLNNEQFF
TGTGCCAGCAACCTCCGGGACTATCTGAACAATGAGCAGTTCTTC
>TRBJ1-2|many|TRBV30|NA
CAWSNQGNTF
TGTGCCTGGAGTAACCAGGGGAACACCTTC
>TRBJ2-5|NA|TRBV5-1|TRBD1
CASREGLTGAETQYF
TGCGCCAGCAGGGAAGGATTGACAGGGGCGGAGACCCAGTACTTC
>TRBJ1-5|medium-sized|TRBV6-2/TRBV6-3|NA
CASSYSSQDNQPQHF
TGTGCCAGCAGTTACTCGAGTCAGGACAATCAGCCCCAGCATTTT
>TRBJ2-3|many|TRBV11-2|NA
CASSLAFRNTDTQYF
TGTGCCAGCAGCTTAGCTTTCAGGAATACAGATACGCAGTATTTT
>TRBJ2-5|medium-sized|TRBV28|NA
CASSLNPTQGRTDQETQYF
TGTGCCAGCAGTTTAAACCCCACTCAGGGCAGGACGGATCAAGAGACCCAGTACTTC
>TRBJ1-2|once|TRBV29-1|NA
CSVALDGVNYGYTF
TGCAGCGTTGCCTTGGACGGGGTTAACTATGGCTACACCTTC
>TRBJ2-7|many|TRBV11-2|NA
CASSNRDLEQYF
TGTGCCAGCAGCAACAGGGACCTCGAGCAGTACTTC
>TRBJ2-3|few|TRBV5-6|TRBD2
CASSSSPPRREVGTDTQYF
TGTGCCAGCAGCTCATCCCCCCCGAGGCGGGAGGTCGGCACAGATACGCAGTATTTT
>TRBJ2-2|NA|TRBV5-5|TRBD2
CASSLVAGGPTGELFF
TGTGCCAGCAGCTTGGTCGCGGGGGGGCCGACCGGGGAGCTGTTTTTT
>TRBJ1-5|many|TRBV20-1|TRBD1
CSARSGQGPYQPQHF
TGCAGTGCTAGATCAGGACAGGGCCCCTATCAGCCCCAGCATTTT
>TRBJ1-1|NA|TRBV19|NA
CASTMGNWGREAFF
TGTGCCAGTACCATGGGGAATTGGGGGAGAGAAGCTTTCTTT
>TRBJ2-7|NA|TRBV6-1|NA
CASSETGNSYEQYF
TGTGCCAGCAGTGAGACGGGGAACTCCTACGAGCAGTACTTC
>TRBJ1-4|many|TRBV7-8|NA
CASSLELAGANEKLFF
TGTGCCAGCAGCTTAGAGTTGGCAGGGGCGAATGAAAAACTGTTTTTT
>TRBJ2-3|many|TRBV20-1|NA
CSASQGAPDTQYF
TGCAGTGCTAGTCAAGGGGCCCCAGATACGCAGTATTTT
>TRBJ2-1|medium-sized|TRBV5-1|TRBD2
CASSLTSGFRYNEQFF
TGCGCCAGCAGCTTGACTAGCGGGTTCCGTTACAATGAGCAGTTCTTC
>TRBJ2-1|many|TRBV27|TRBD1
CASSIGQVPSYNEQFF
TGTGCCAGCAGTATCGGACAGGTGCCCTCCTACAATGAGCAGTTCTTC
>TRBJ2-1|NA|TRBV25-1|NA
CASSDTLPRQSSYNEQFF
TGTGCCAGCAGCGACACTTTGCCCAGACAGAGCTCCTACAATGAGCAGTTCTTC
>TRBJ1-1|many|TRBV12-3/TRBV12-4|NA
CASSLPGTEAFF
TGTGCCAGCAGTCTCCCAGGCACTGAAGCTTTCTTT
>TRBJ2-1|NA|TRBV3-1|NA
CASSQDSRGYYNEQFF
TGTGCCAGCAGCCAAGATAGCCGGGGATACTACAATGAGCAGTTCTTC
>TRBJ1-2|many|TRBV2|NA
CASSEAGPRGYTF
TGTGCCAGCAGTGAAGCCGGGCCTCGGGGCTACACCTTC
>TRBJ1-2|NA|TRBV5-5|TRBD1
CASSLADRGGYGYTF
TGTGCCAGCAGCTTGGCGGACAGGGGAGGATATGGCTACACCTTC
>TRBJ2-1|NA|TRBV11-3|TRBD2
CASSHILAGPYNEQFF
TGTGCCAGCAGCCATATACTAGCGGGTCCGTACAATGAGCAGTTCTTC
>TRBJ2-3|medium-sized|TRBV3-1|NA
CASSQRSDTQYF
TGTGCCAGCAGCCAAAGGTCCGATACGCAGTATTTT
>TRBJ1-4|many|TRBV7-9|TRBD1
CASSPLDRGIEKLFF
TGTGCCAGCAGCCCCCTGGACAGGGGTATAGAAAAACTGTTTTTT
>TRBJ1-1|many|TRBV12-3/TRBV12-4|NA
CASSYPASTEAFF
TGTGCCAGCAGTTATCCGGCTAGCACTGAAGCTTTCTTT
>TRBJ2-7|medium-sized|TRBV28|NA
CASSFGGDGTVDF
TGTGCCAGCAGTTTTGGCGGTGATGGGACCGTGGACTTC
>TRBJ1-1|NA|TRBV3-1|TRBD1
CASSSDRGRGTEAFF
TGTGCCAGCAGCTCGGACAGGGGGCGAGGGACTGAAGCTTTCTTT
>TRBJ2-1|NA|TRBV20-1|NA
CSAFWNEQFF
TGCAGTGCTTTTTGGAATGAGCAGTTCTTC
>TRBJ1-1|many|TRBV6-5|NA
CASSRGTNTEAFF
TGTGCCAGCAGTAGAGGGACGAACACTGAAGCTTTCTTT
>TRBJ1-3|few|TRBV20-1|TRBD1
CSARDILGQGLSGNTIYF
TGCAGTGCTAGAGATATTCTCGGACAGGGCCTCTCTGGAAACACCATATATTTT
>TRBJ2-1|many|TRBV12-3/TRBV12-4|NA
CASSPFGSYNEQFF
TGTGCCAGCAGTCCCTTCGGCTCCTACAATGAGCAGTTCTTC
>TRBJ2-3|many|TRBV5-1|NA
CASSLSGGSTDTQYF
TGCGCCAGCAGCTTAAGCGGCGGGAGCACAGATACGCAGTATTTT
>TRBJ1-6|many|TRBV20-1|NA
CSARDAGEIRNSPLHF
TGCAGTGCTAGAGATGCAGGGGAAATCCGTAATTCACCCCTCCACTTT
>TRBJ2-1|many|TRBV5-5|NA
CASSLAATYSSYNEQFF
TGTGCCAGCAGCTTGGCCGCAACGTATAGCTCCTACAATGAGCAGTTCTTC
>TRBJ2-1|many|TRBV6-1|NA
CASSEVGRGHNEQFF
TGTGCCAGCAGTGAGGTCGGGAGGGGGCACAATGAGCAGTTCTTC